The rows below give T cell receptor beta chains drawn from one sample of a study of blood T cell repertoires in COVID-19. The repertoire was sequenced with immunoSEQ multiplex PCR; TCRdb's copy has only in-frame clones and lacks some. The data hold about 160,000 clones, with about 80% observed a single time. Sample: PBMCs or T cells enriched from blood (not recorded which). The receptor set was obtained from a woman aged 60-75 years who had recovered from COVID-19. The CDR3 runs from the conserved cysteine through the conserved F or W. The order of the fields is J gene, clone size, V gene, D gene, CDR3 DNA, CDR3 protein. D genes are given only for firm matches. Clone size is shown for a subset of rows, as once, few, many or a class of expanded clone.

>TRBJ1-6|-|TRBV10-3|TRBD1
TGTGCCATCAGTGAAGGACAGGGGACGGCACCCCTCCACTTT
CAISEGQGTAPLHF
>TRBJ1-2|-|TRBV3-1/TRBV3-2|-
TGTGCCAGCAGCATCCCAGGGATCTATGGCTACACCTTC
CASSIPGIYGYTF
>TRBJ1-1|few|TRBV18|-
TGTGCCAGCTCACCGGCACTAAACACTGAAGCTTTCTTT
CASSPALNTEAFF
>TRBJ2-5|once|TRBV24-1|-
TGTGCCACCAGTGACTTCAAATCATCGGGGAAGCCCCAGTACTTC
CATSDFKSSGKPQYF
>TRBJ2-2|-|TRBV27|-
TGTGCCAGCAGAGGAGTCGACACCGGGGAGCTGTTTTTT
CASRGVDTGELFF
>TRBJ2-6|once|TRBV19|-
TGTGCCAGTAGTACGATCGGGACACCCCACGTCCTGACTTTC
CASSTIGTPHVLTF
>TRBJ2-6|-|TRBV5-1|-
TGCGCCAGCAGCTTGGGGGACTTTGGGGCCAACGTCCTGACTTTC
CASSLGDFGANVLTF
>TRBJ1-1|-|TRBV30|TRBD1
TGTGCCTGGATCATCGGGACAGGAGCCCAAGCTTTCTTT
CAWIIGTGAQAFF
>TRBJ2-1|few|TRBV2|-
TGTGCCAGCAGATCGGGACTCCGAGTGCAGTTCTTC
CASRSGLRVQFF
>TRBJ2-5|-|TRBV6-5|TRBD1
TGTGCCAGCAGTTTCGACAGGGTGGCGACCCAGTACTTC
CASSFDRVATQYF
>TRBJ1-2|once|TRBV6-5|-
TGTGCCAGCAGCCCCGACAGTGGCTACACCTTC
CASSPDSGYTF
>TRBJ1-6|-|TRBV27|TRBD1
TGTGCCAGCAGCCCCGGGACAGTGAATTCACCCCTCCACTTT
CASSPGTVNSPLHF
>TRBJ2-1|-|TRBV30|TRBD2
TGTGCCTGGACACCGCTAGCGGGGGGGAACAGATTCTACAATGAGCAGTTCTTC
CAWTPLAGGNRFYNEQFF
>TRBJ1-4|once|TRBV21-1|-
TGTGCCAGCAGCAAACAATCCTTTCAGGGGTTGGGTCACGTTAAAAAACTGTTTTTT
CASSKQSFQGLGHVKKLFF
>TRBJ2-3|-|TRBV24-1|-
TGTGCCACCAGTGATCCCGGGGGTCTGAATACGCAGTATTTT
CATSDPGGLNTQYF
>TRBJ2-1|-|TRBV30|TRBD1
TGTGCCTGGAGTGTAATAACTGGCGCAGGGGGCGGGGAGCAGTTCTTC
CAWSVITGAGGGEQFF
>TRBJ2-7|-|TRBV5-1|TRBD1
TGCGCCAGCAGCTTGGACAGGGGCGAGCAGTACTTC
CASSLDRGEQYF
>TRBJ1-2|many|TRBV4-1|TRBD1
TGCGCCAGCAGCCCACACAGGGGAAACTATGGCTACACCTTC
CASSPHRGNYGYTF
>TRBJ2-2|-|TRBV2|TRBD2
TGTGCCAGCAGTGAAGAGGGACTAGGGAACACCGGGGAGCTGTTTTTT
CASSEEGLGNTGELFF
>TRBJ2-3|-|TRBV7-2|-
TGTGCCAGCAGCCCCACAGGGTTTTGGACAGATACGCAGTATTTT
CASSPTGFWTDTQYF
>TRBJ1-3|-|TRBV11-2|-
TGTGCCAGCAGCTCCCAGGGATACTCTGGAAACACCATATATTTT
CASSSQGYSGNTIYF
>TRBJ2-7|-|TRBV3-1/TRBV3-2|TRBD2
TGTGCCAGCAGCCAAGACAGGCTAGCGGGGGGAAGAGGGGAGCAGTACTTC
CASSQDRLAGGRGEQYF
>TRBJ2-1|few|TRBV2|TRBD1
TGTGCCAGCCTTAGGGACAGGGGGATCCAAAATGAGCAGTTCTTC
CASLRDRGIQNEQFF
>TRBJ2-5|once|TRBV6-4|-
TGTGCCAGCAGTCAGTTCCACTATAAAGAGACCCAGTACTTC
CASSQFHYKETQYF
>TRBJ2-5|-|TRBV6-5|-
TGTGCCAGCAGGCGCGAGTACCAAGAGACCCAGTACTTC
CASRREYQETQYF
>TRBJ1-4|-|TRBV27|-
TGTGCCAGCCGGCAGCGGGCTAATGAAAAACTGTTTTTT
CASRQRANEKLFF
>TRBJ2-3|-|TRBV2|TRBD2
TGTGCCAGCAGGCTAACGGGGGGGCCCCTAGATACGCAGTATTTT
CASRLTGGPLDTQYF